What follows are 15 T cell receptor beta chains derived from one specimen sequenced in a study of beta chain features in type 1 diabetes. As every portion of the isolated RNA was reverse transcribed, the sequencing read expressed TCRB transcripts. Only in-frame clones appear in the TCRdb table, and some are missing; sequencing was by immunoSEQ multiplex PCR. The sample consists of some 350,000 clones, 9.6% of them appearing once. Their antigens remain unidentified. Study results and limitations: Shortening of TCRB CDR3s, moderate but significant, appeared in all four CD4+ subsets of Type 1 diabetes patients.

The source material was central memory CD4+ T cells from blood. The receptors originated from a man aged 25-45 years with type 1 diabetes.

The chain employs TRBV7-9 and TRBJ2-1; weak D call: TRBD1 (5 bases). CDR1 and CDR2 (germline): SEHNR, FQNEAQ (reference sequence). The CDR3 is 15 residues long. Trimming removed 1 base at V and 8 bases at J, with 15 bases between. CDR3 sequence reads: CASSLGGSVGHEQFF. CDR3 DNA sequence: TGTGCCAGCAGCTTAGGGGGCTCTGTAGGTCATGAGCAGTTCTTC.

The V call is TRBV18, the J call TRBJ1-1, with 8 bases identical to TRBD1. V shed 6 bases and J 2 bases; nucleotides not matched to a gene: 8. Germline CDR1 and CDR2: KGHSH and LQKENI. This CDR3 contains 15 residues. CDR3 region: CASSLGGQGNTEAFF. In DNA, the CDR3 is TGTGCCAGCTCCCTAGGTGGACAGGGTAACACTGAAGCTTTCTTT.

This clone has a count of ten or more. The gene calls are TRBV6-6 and TRBJ2-6; D uncertain. The CDR3 contains 14 residues. Trimming stripped 4 bases from V and 0 bases from J, with 4 bases between. Germline assignment: CDR1 MNHNY and CDR2 SVGAGI (reference sequence). The CDR3 here is CASSSDSGANVLTF. CDR3 sequence (DNA): TGTGCCAGCAGTTCAGACTCTGGGGCCAACGTCCTGACTTTC.

The chain is built from TRBV19 and TRBJ2-3, with 7 nucleotides matching TRBD2. The germline V gene has CDR1 LNHDA and CDR2 SQIVND (reference sequence). The CDR3 consists of 13 residues. Losses at the gene ends were 6 bases for V and 2 bases for J; bases not matched to a gene: 2. The CDR3 loop reads CASRGGITDTQYF. CDR3 bases: TGTGCCAGTAGGGGAGGGATCACAGATACGCAGTATTTT.

This clone was recorded a few times. This chain uses TRBV7-6 with TRBJ2-7; D is perhaps TRBD2 (6 bases). Germline V gives CDR1 SGHVS, CDR2 FNYEAQ. The CDR3 consists of 17 residues. V shed 1 base and J shed 1 base, with 17 bases lying between them. The CDR3 spells CASSLVQPVGGSYEQYF. The CDR3 DNA reads TGTGCCAGCAGCTTAGTTCAGCCGGTAGGAGGGTCCTACGAGCAGTACTTC. Using reference TRBV7-6 and TRBJ2-7 for the parts outside the CDR3, the full variable domain is GAGVSQSPRYKVTKRGQDVALRCDPISGHVSLYWYRQALGQGPEFLTYFNYEAQQDKSGLPNDRFSAERPEGSISTLTIQRTEQRDSAMYRCASSLVQPVGGSYEQYFGPGTRLTVT.

The genes are TRBV4-1 and TRBJ2-3; possibly TRBD1 for D (6 bases). The CDR3 contains 15 residues. CDR1 is MGHRA, CDR2 YSYEKL, per germline. V was trimmed by 4 bases and J by 3 bases, leaving 14 bases between them. The CDR3 loop is CASSRAGAGTDTQYF. Here the CDR3 DNA reads TGCGCCAGCAGCCGGGCAGGGGCGGGTACAGATACGCAGTATTTT.

Ten or more counts support this clone. The gene calls are TRBV12-5 and TRBJ1-1, with D unclear. The CDR3 runs to 18 residues. V was shortened by 0 bases and J by 3 bases, with 20 bases between the two germline ends. The V gene's germline CDR1 is LGHNT and CDR2 FRNRAP. CDR3 loop: CASGLVQRITVAHTEAFF. The CDR3 DNA reads TGTGCTAGTGGTTTGGTACAGAGGATAACGGTAGCCCACACTGAAGCTTTCTTT.

The table lists this clone with a few counts. The gene calls are TRBV30 and TRBJ1-1; a possible D gene is TRBD1 (6 bases). The V and J ends lost 0 bases and 4 bases respectively, with 18 bases between them. CDR3 length: 16 amino acids. CDR1 GTSNPN and CDR2 SVGIG come from the germline V gene (reference sequence). In nucleotides, the CDR3 is TGTGCCTGGAGTGTACCCAGCGGCAGGGGACGCACTGAAGCTTTCTTT. Protein: CAWSVPSGRGRTEAFF.

This clone was detected a few times. The V gene is TRBV27, the J gene TRBJ2-3; TRBD2 matches 11 bases. Germline CDR1 is MNHEY and CDR2 is SMNVEV (reference sequence). Germline trimming cut 4 bases from V and 6 bases from J; bases unmatched to any gene: 9. This CDR3 is built from 16 residues. The CDR3 DNA follows: TGTGCCAGCAGTTCCATCCCGACTAGCGGGATGGATACGCAGTATTTT. Encoded protein: CASSSIPTSGMDTQYF.

As regards this clone: A far larger clone is just one base off, so this is likely a read error. The identical CDR3 is also encoded by other nucleotide sequences in the sample. V usage is TRBV7-6 and J usage is TRBJ1-1; possible D gene TRBD1, 6 bases. The CDR3 is made up of 12 amino acids. Germline loops: CDR1 SGHVS, CDR2 FNYEAQ. The CDR3 reads CASSLEGGEAFF. CDR3 sequence (DNA): TGTGCCAGCAGCCTAGAGGGGGGAGAAGCCTTCTTT.

The chain is built from TRBV27 and TRBJ2-1; 7 nucleotides agree with TRBD2. The junction had 9 bases not matched to a gene; V was cut back by 9 bases and J by 4 bases. The CDR3 extends over 14 amino acids. Looked up from germline, CDR1 is MNHEY and CDR2 is SMNVEV (reference sequence). The CDR3 region has the DNA TGTGCCAGTCTGTCTGGGCGGGGGTACAATGAGCAGTTCTTC. This encodes CASLSGRGYNEQFF.

The rearrangement joins TRBV6-1 to TRBJ2-7, with a possible D match to TRBD1 (6 bases). The CDR3 sequence is 15 residues long. Germline V lookup: CDR1 MNHNS, CDR2 SASEGT. V was cut by 7 bases and J by 2 bases, with 18 bases left in between. CDR3 sequence reads: CASTAGTSSPYEQYF. The DNA for the CDR3 is TGTGCCAGCACCGCCGGGACATCTTCCCCCTACGAGCAGTACTTC.

A word on this clone: A read error may account for a junction end that differs from germline. The chain employs TRBV6-6 and TRBJ2-5; D not certain. The CDR3 length is 12 residues. Germline assignment: CDR1 MNHNY and CDR2 SVGAGI (reference sequence). The CDR3, as DNA: TGTGCCACCAGTCCCCCCCAGGAGACCCAGTACTTC. Translation: CATSPPQETQYF.

This clone was picked up one time. The V call is TRBV7-2, the J call TRBJ1-4; D perhaps matches TRBD1 (6 bases). V lost 0 bases and J lost 7, with 12 bases in between. The CDR3 is 15 residues long. Germline CDR1 is SGHTA and CDR2 is FQGNSA. This CDR3 reads CASSLARQGFEKLFF. DNA for the CDR3: TGTGCCAGCAGCTTAGCGAGGCAGGGGTTTGAAAAACTGTTTTTT. The full variable domain, its missing parts supplied by reference TRBV7-2 and TRBJ1-4, is GAGVSQSPSNKVTEKGKDVELRCDPISGHTALYWYRQSLGQGLEFLIYFQGNSAPDKSGLPSDRFSAERTGGSVSTLTIQRTQQEDSAVYLCASSLARQGFEKLFFGSGTQLSVL.

This clone was recorded at least ten times. The chain employs TRBV5-1 and TRBJ2-5; D is ambiguous. From germline, CDR1 is SGHRS and CDR2 YFSETQ. The CDR3 consists of 13 residues. The V end was cut by 4 bases, the J end by 4 bases, with 11 bases between. The CDR3 coding sequence is TGCGCCAGCAGCCCTGGAACAGCAGAGACCCAGTACTTC. It translates to CASSPGTAETQYF.